Below are 27 T cell receptor beta chains sequenced from a single sample in a study of blood T cell repertoires in COVID-19. Clones were sequenced by immunoSEQ multiplex PCR, and TCRdb holds only the in-frame ones, with some missing. The sample has over 200,000 clones; approximately 90% are singletons. Input material: PBMCs or T cells enriched from blood (not recorded which). The source is a human donor in a cohort exposed to, infected with or recovered from COVID-19 (not recorded which). The donor label of this sample is uncertain.

The chain recombines TRBV5-6 with TRBJ1-1, with 12 bases lining up with TRBD1. Germline V CDR1 and CDR2: SGHDT, YYEEEE. The CDR3 spans 15 residues. The J segment lost 4 bases and the V segment lost 4 bases, leaving 5 bases of the junction unmatched. The CDR3 loop is CASSPGQGAGTEAFF. DNA of the CDR3: TGTGCCAGCAGCCCGGGACAGGGGGCAGGCACTGAAGCTTTCTTT.

V is TRBV6-5 and J is TRBJ1-3; the D gene is possibly TRBD1 (6 bases). This CDR3 has 14 residues. The V gene's germline CDR1 is MNHEY and CDR2 SVGAGI. Between the trimmed V and J ends, which lost 6 bases and 0 bases, there was a span of 9 bases. In DNA form, the CDR3 reads TGTGCCAGCAGCACAGGGTCCTCTGGAAACACCATATATTTT. This translates into CASSTGSSGNTIYF.

The V call is TRBV7-8, the J call TRBJ1-2; D might be TRBD1 (5 bases). Germline CDR1 and CDR2: SGHVS and FQNEAQ. Between the trimmed V and J ends, which lost 6 bases and 3 bases, there was a span of 11 bases. CDR3 length: 13 residues. The CDR3 region has the DNA TGTGCCAGCAGTCCCCGGACATACTATGGCTACACCTTC. It specifies CASSPRTYYGYTF.

The chain recombines TRBV6-5 with TRBJ1-3, with 8 bases identical to TRBD1. From germline, CDR1 is MNHEY and CDR2 SVGAGI. This CDR3 is 15 amino acids long. J lost 2 bases, V lost 6 bases, and 6 bases had no gene match. CDR3 in DNA: TGTGCCAGCAGCAAGACAGGGGCGGCTGGAAACACCATATATTTT. The encoded protein is CASSKTGAAGNTIYF.

The chain couples TRBV5-6 to TRBJ2-5; 7 bases are shared with TRBD1. The germline V gene encodes CDR1 SGHDT and CDR2 YYEEEE. The CDR3 loop spans 14 amino acids. Losses at the gene ends were 7 bases for V and 5 bases for J; bases not matched to a gene: 11. As DNA, the CDR3 is TGTGCCAGCCAGGGACAGCTCCGAGGGGAGACCCAGTACTTC. Residues: CASQGQLRGETQYF. The full variable domain, completed using reference TRBV5-6 and TRBJ2-5, is DAGVTQSPTHLIKTRGQQVTLRCSPKSGHDTVSWYQQALGQGPQFIFQYYEEEERQRGNFPDRFSGHQFPNYSSELNVNALLLGDSALYLCASQGQLRGETQYFGPGTRLLVL.

CDR3 nucleotide sequence: TGTGCCAGCAGGGGGACAGGGGGACAGCCCCAGCATTTT. Protein: CASRGTGGQPQHF. This chain joins TRBV2 and TRBJ1-5; 11 bases agree with TRBD1. The CDR3 covers 13 residues. Germline assignment: CDR1 SNHLY and CDR2 FYNNEI. The J segment lost 7 bases and the V segment lost 6 bases, leaving 2 bases of the junction unmatched.

The chain joins TRBV14 to TRBJ1-1; 8 bases fit TRBD1. Germline loops: CDR1 SGHDN, CDR2 FVKESK. CDR3 length: 13 residues. J lost 6 bases, V lost 4 bases, and 4 bases had no gene match. The CDR3: CASSRGQGSEAFF. The DNA of the CDR3 is TGTGCCAGCAGCCGAGGACAGGGTTCTGAAGCTTTCTTT. Together with reference TRBV14 and TRBJ1-1, the CDR3 gives the full variable domain: EAGVTQFPSHSVIEKGQTVTLRCDPISGHDNLYWYRRVMGKEIKFLLHFVKESKQDESGMPNNRFLAERTGGTYSTLKVQPAELEDSGVYFCASSRGQGSEAFFGQGTRLTVV.

The chain carries TRBV2 and TRBJ1-2; 7 positions agree with TRBD1. Per the germline V gene, CDR1 is SNHLY and CDR2 is FYNNEI. The CDR3 sequence is 12 residues long. The J segment lost 7 bases and the V segment lost 6 bases, leaving 5 bases of the junction unmatched. This CDR3 is CASRQGMGGYTF. DNA of the CDR3: TGTGCCAGCAGACAGGGGATGGGTGGCTACACCTTC.

The gene calls are TRBV11-2 and TRBJ1-2; no definite D call. With 0 bases removed from V and 3 bases from J, the gap between germline ends came to 8 bases. The CDR3 consists of 14 residues. The germline CDR1 and CDR2 sequences are SGHAT and FQNNGV. CDR3 sequence: CASSLEGEDYGYTF. For the CDR3, the DNA is TGTGCCAGCAGCTTAGAAGGAGAGGACTATGGCTACACCTTC. The whole variable domain, filled in from reference TRBV11-2 and TRBJ1-2, reads EAGVAQSPRYKIIEKRQSVAFWCNPISGHATLYWYQQILGQGPKLLIQFQNNGVVDDSQLPKDRFSAERLKGVDSTLKIQPAKLEDSAVYLCASSLEGEDYGYTFGSGTRLTVV.

This clone has more than one count but fewer than ten. V usage is TRBV4-2 and J usage is TRBJ2-5, with a weak D call TRBD2 (6 bases). In germline, CDR1 is LGHNA, CDR2 YNFKEQ. Trimming left V 0 bases short and J 7 bases short, with 12 bases between. This CDR3 is 14 amino acids long. For the CDR3, the DNA is TGTGCCAGCAGCCAAGATGAGGGAGGCGGGACCCAGTACTTC. This gives the protein CASSQDEGGGTQYF.

The chain employs TRBV2 and TRBJ1-1, with D perhaps matching TRBD1 (5 bases). Germline V gene data show CDR1 as SNHLY and CDR2 as FYNNEI. The CDR3 spans 13 residues. Trimming stripped 7 bases from V and 2 bases from J, with 11 bases between. The DNA of the CDR3 is TGTGCCAGCACTAGAGACAGCAACACTGAAGCTTTCTTT. This sequence encodes CASTRDSNTEAFF.

The V gene is TRBV21-1, the J gene TRBJ2-7; the DNA was not compared with TRBD1, the D call given in the table. TRBV21-1 constitutes a pseudogene. The length of the CDR3 is 15 residues. Written as DNA, the CDR3 is TGTGCCAGCAGCAGAAAGGTGGGGCGAGAGAAGGAGCAGTACTTC. The encoded protein is CASSRKVGREKEQYF.

The V and J genes are TRBV6-2 or TRBV6-3 and TRBJ2-1; TRBD2 is a possible D gene (6 bases). Germline assignment: CDR1 MNHEY and CDR2 SVGEGT. CDR3 length: 16 amino acids. V dropped 5 bases and J dropped 0 bases, with 14 bases sitting between them. The CDR3 nucleotides read TGTGCCAGCAGTGGAATTGGGGACTCCTCCTACAATGAGCAGTTCTTC. As protein: CASSGIGDSSYNEQFF.

The CDR3 DNA reads as TGTGCCAGCAGCTCAGGACTCCTAGCTAACTATGGCTACACCTTC. Translation: CASSSGLLANYGYTF. V and J are TRBV7-6 and TRBJ1-2; no firm D call. Germline CDR1 is SGHVS and CDR2 is FNYEAQ. Trimming took 4 bases from V and 0 from J, leaving 12 bases between them. This CDR3 has 15 amino acids.

The table lists this clone with a few counts. V gene TRBV7-9 combines with J gene TRBJ1-5, with 8 bases matching TRBD1. Per the germline V gene, CDR1 is SEHNR and CDR2 is FQNEAQ (reference sequence). The V segment lost 5 bases and the J segment 2 bases; nucleotides outside the gene matches: 8. The CDR3 totals 16 residues. CDR3 loop: CASSLDRGAGNQPQHF. DNA for the CDR3: TGTGCCAGCAGCCTAGACAGGGGCGCGGGCAATCAGCCCCAGCATTTT.

The rearrangement links TRBV28 to TRBJ2-3, with 7 bases aligning to TRBD1. The V segment lost 3 bases and the J segment 1 base; nucleotides outside the gene matches: 7. The germline CDR1 and CDR2 sequences are MDHEN and SYDVKM. The CDR3 has 16 residues. CDR3: CASSLLGGFGTDTQYF. In DNA, the CDR3 is TGTGCCAGCAGTTTGTTAGGGGGCTTCGGCACAGATACGCAGTATTTT.

This sequence joins TRBV7-2 and TRBJ1-5; 7 bases fit TRBD1. Losses at the gene ends were 4 bases for V and 10 bases for J; bases not matched to a gene: 7. CDR1 SGHTA and CDR2 FQGNSA come from the germline V gene. The CDR3 length is 13 residues. CDR3 in amino acids: CASSYSTGEPQHF. The CDR3 coding sequence is TGTGCCAGCAGCTACTCCACAGGGGAACCCCAGCATTTT.

This clone has a single count. The chain employs TRBV11-3 and TRBJ1-6, with 7 bases identical to TRBD1. CDR3 length equals 14 residues. CDR1 and CDR2 (germline): SGHNT, YENEEA. V trimming: 11 bases; J trimming: 9 bases; junction bases outside the gene matches: 13. CDR3 in amino acids: CARIQGVSCSPLHF. As DNA, the CDR3 is TGTGCCCGGATCCAGGGGGTAAGTTGTTCACCCCTCCACTTT.

Points on this clone: Given the absence of the conserved phenylalanine or tryptophan at the CDR3 end, a read error is likely. No DNA is shown, since the ends of the CDR3 on it are uncertain; the CDR3 is the one TCRdb lists. This sequence joins TRBV21-1 and TRBJ2-7; no check of the table's D call, TRBD2, against the DNA was made. TRBV21-1 is a listed pseudogene. The CDR3 length is 9 residues, termini included. The chain's CDR3 is CASSLRREL.

This clone appeared once. The chain couples TRBV30 to TRBJ1-2, with 8 bases fitting TRBD1. Losses at the gene ends were 5 bases for V and 5 bases for J; bases not matched to a gene: 4. Germline V lookup: CDR1 GTSNPN, CDR2 SVGIG (reference sequence). This CDR3 has 12 residues. CDR3 in amino acids: CAWGTGLYGYTF. The CDR3 region has the DNA TGTGCCTGGGGGACAGGCTTATATGGCTACACCTTC.

This clone appeared a single time. The chain couples TRBV21-1 to TRBJ1-2; the DNA was not compared with TRBD1, the D call given in the table. TRBV21-1 counts as a pseudogene. The CDR3 loop spans 21 amino acids. The CDR3, as DNA: TGTGCCAGCAGCCTAAACTCTGGTCGGGAAAACAGGGGGGAAATTTTTTATGGCTACACCTTC. It specifies CASSLNSGRENRGEIFYGYTF.

The rearrangement links TRBV6-5 to TRBJ1-2, with D hard to call. Looked up from germline, CDR1 is MNHEY and CDR2 is SVGAGI. This CDR3 spans 13 amino acids. The CDR3 protein is CAQRVSGGYGYTF. CDR3 coding DNA: TGTGCTCAGCGCGTGAGTGGAGGCTATGGCTACACCTTC.

This chain links TRBV9 with TRBJ2-7; 8 bases are shared with TRBD1. From germline, CDR1 is SGDLS and CDR2 YYNGEE. J lost 3 bases, V lost 3 bases, and 8 bases had no gene match. The CDR3 consists of 15 residues. The CDR3 bases are TGTGCCAGCAGCGCGACCGGGACAGGCCTCTACGAGCAGTACTTC. Translated: CASSATGTGLYEQYF.

DNA of the CDR3: TGTGCCAGCAGCGGAGAAAAGAGGGGGACCTCTGGAAGCAATCAGCCCCAGCATTTT. It is translated as CASSGEKRGTSGSNQPQHF. V is TRBV7-8 and J is TRBJ1-5; tentatively, D is TRBD1 (6 bases). This CDR3 spans 19 amino acids. V lost 5 bases, J lost 1 base, and 24 bases lay in between. Germline CDR1 reads SGHVS; CDR2 reads FQNEAQ.

The chain uses TRBV15 and TRBJ1-2; D not certain. In germline, CDR1 is LNHNV, CDR2 YYDKDF (reference sequence). Trimming stripped 1 base from V and 6 bases from J, with 9 bases between. CDR3 length equals 13 residues. The CDR3 region has the DNA TGTGCCACCAGCAGAGGATGGTCGGATGGCTACACCTTC. Amino acid sequence: CATSRGWSDGYTF.

J is TRBJ1-1 and V is TRBV5-1; 7 positions match TRBD1. The germline V gene has CDR1 SGHRS and CDR2 YFSETQ. The CDR3 has 16 amino acids. J lost 1 base, V lost 4 bases, and 10 bases had no gene match. The CDR3 protein is CASSLRGQRKNTEAFF. CDR3 nucleotides: TGCGCCAGCAGCCTTAGGGGACAGAGAAAGAACACTGAAGCTTTCTTT. Drawing the rest from reference TRBV5-1 and TRBJ1-1, the complete variable domain is KAGVTQTPRYLIKTRGQQVTLSCSPISGHRSVSWYQQTPGQGLQFLFEYFSETQRNKGNFPGRFSGRQFSNSRSEMNVSTLELGDSALYLCASSLRGQRKNTEAFFGQGTRLTVV.

This clone has just one count. CDR3 in amino acids: CASSLGRGLADTQYF. In DNA, the CDR3 is TGTGCCAGCAGCTTAGGCAGGGGTCTGGCAGATACGCAGTATTTT. V and J are TRBV7-2 and TRBJ2-3; D is possibly TRBD1 (6 bases). V gave up 1 base and J gave up 4 bases, with 12 bases separating them. Germline loops: CDR1 SGHTA, CDR2 FQGNSA. The CDR3 contains 15 residues. The full variable domain, rest sourced from reference TRBV7-2 and TRBJ2-3, is GAGVSQSPSNKVTEKGKDVELRCDPISGHTALYWYRQSLGQGLEFLIYFQGNSAPDKSGLPSDRFSAERTGGSVSTLTIQRTQQEDSAVYLCASSLGRGLADTQYFGPGTRLTVL.